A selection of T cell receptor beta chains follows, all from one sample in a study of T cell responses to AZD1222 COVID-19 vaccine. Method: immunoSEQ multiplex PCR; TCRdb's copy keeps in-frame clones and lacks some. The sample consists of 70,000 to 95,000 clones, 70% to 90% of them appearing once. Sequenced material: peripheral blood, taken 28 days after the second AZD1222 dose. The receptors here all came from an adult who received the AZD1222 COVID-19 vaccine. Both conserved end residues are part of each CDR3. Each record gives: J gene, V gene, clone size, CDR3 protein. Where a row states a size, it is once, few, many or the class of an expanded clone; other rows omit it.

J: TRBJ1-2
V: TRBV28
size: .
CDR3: CASGGGGQGMVHTF

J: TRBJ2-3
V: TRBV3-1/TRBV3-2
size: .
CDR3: CASSQVQFSGRAQTDTQYF

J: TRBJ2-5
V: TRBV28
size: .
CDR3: CASSRARTQYF

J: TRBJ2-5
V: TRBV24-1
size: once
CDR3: CATSDFGGRTIEGETQYF

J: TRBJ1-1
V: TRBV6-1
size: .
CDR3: CASREASGLMNTEAFF

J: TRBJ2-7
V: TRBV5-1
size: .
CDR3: CASSATAYEQYF

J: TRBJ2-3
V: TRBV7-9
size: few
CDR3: CASSTGQGWSDTQYF

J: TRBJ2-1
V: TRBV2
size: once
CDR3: CASPSRRDRVYGEQFF

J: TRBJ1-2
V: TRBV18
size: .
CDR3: CASSPTRTGAYGYTF

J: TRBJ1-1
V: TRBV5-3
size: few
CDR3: CARSPETRMNTEAFF

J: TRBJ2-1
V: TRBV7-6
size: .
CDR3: CASSLGSGGVYNEQFF

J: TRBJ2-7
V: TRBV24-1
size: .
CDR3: CATSPPGAPYEQYF

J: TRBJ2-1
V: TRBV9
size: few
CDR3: CASSVGSLASYNEQFF

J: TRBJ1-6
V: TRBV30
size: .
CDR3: CAWSEHYNSPLHF

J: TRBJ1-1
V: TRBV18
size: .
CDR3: CASSTDRSEAFF

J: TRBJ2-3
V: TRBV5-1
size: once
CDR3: CASSLDRTGGYTDTQYF

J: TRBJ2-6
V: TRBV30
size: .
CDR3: CAWRGVGSGANVLTF

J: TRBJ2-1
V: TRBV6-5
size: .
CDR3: CASRSGLAGGNEQFF

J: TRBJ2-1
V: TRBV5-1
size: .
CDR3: CASSFGSRGPYNEQFF

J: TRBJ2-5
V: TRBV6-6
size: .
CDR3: CASRETAQETQYF

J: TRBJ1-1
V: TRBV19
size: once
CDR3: CASSMGQIAGTEAFF

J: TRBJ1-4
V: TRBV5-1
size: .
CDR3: CASSVGSTNEKLFF

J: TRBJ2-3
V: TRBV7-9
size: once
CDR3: CASSSGRTDTQYF

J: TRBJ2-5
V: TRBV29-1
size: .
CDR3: CSVEGGVGETQYF

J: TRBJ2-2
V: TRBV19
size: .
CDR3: CASSVPGTGGTGELFF

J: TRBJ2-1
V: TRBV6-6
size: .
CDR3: CASSSGRGAGGNEQFF

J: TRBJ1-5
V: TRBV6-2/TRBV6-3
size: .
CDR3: CASSRQGIPTNQPQHF

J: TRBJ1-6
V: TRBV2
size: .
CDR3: CASRDRGMPSSYNSPLHF

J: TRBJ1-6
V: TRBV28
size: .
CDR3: CASRTGQYNSPLHF

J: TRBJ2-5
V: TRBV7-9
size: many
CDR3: CASSLGAGGRETQYF

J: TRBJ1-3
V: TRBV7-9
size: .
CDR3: CASSLGGQAFSGNTIYF

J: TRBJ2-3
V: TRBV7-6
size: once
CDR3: CASSLVVAGGTDTQYF

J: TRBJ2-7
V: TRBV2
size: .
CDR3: CASSDLEETYEQYF

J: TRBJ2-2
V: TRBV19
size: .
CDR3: CASKTLEGNTGELFF

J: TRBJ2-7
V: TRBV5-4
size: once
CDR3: CASSLGTGPLYEQYF

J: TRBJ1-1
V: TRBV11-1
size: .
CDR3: CASSLDSEAFF

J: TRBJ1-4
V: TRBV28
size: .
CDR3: CASRNSQSEKLFF

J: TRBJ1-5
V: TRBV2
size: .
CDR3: CASRTQGGPQHF

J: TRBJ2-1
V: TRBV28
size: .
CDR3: CASSPRLAGGQDEQFF

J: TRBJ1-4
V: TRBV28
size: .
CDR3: CASSAAGGAEEKLFF

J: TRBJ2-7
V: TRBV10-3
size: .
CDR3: CAITTGQGAGEQYF

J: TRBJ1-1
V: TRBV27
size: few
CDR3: CASRGSRTGSTEAFF

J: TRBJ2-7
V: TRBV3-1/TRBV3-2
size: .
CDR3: CASSPMTGGYEQYF

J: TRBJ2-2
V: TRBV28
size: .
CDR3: CASSSPGGPGELFF

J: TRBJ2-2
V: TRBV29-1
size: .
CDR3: CSALAGGAGGAGELFF